Presented here are 14 T cell receptor beta chains from one specimen sequenced in a study of cytomegalovirus exposure and HLA in healthy donors. PCR employed 60 Vbeta and 13 Jbeta primers. Sequencing was performed with immunoSEQ multiplex PCR; in TCRdb, only in-frame clones are kept and a portion is missing. The table shows 150,000 to 200,000 clones, with 79% occurring only once. Sample: PBMCs. All receptors come from a woman aged 30 to 39 in good health and CMV-seropositive.

The gene calls are TRBV29-1 and TRBJ1-1, with D uncertain. Germline CDR1 SQVTM, CDR2 ANQGSEA. The CDR3 sequence is 13 residues long. V was cut by 5 bases and J by 1 base, with 11 bases left in between. The CDR3 nucleotides are TGCAGCGTTCTAAGGAGCCGGAACACTGAAGCTTTCTTT. This encodes CSVLRSRNTEAFF.

The chain employs TRBV2 and TRBJ1-1; TRBD1 agrees at 8 bases. The CDR3 sequence is 12 residues long. V gave up 10 bases and J gave up 5 bases; unmatched junction bases: 6. Germline assignment: CDR1 SNHLY and CDR2 FYNNEI. In nucleotides, the CDR3 is TGTGCCACCGGACAGGGTTCGACTGAAGCTTTCTTT. This sequence encodes CATGQGSTEAFF.

This clone was counted a few times. The chain uses TRBV30 and TRBJ2-7; 8 bases are a match to TRBD2. Germline assignment: CDR1 GTSNPN and CDR2 SVGIG (reference sequence). The V segment lost 0 bases and the J segment 0 bases; nucleotides outside the gene matches: 4. This CDR3 is 15 amino acids long. CDR3 sequence: CAWSVLLADSYEQYF. CDR3 nucleotide sequence: TGTGCCTGGAGTGTACTACTAGCGGACTCCTACGAGCAGTACTTC.

V and J are TRBV7-2 and TRBJ2-1; TRBD2 agrees at 11 bases. The CDR3 loop spans 16 amino acids. In germline, CDR1 is SGHTA, CDR2 FQGNSA. V gave up 2 bases and J gave up 4 bases; unmatched junction bases: 4. The CDR3 region has the DNA TGTGCCAGCAGCTTACAACTAGCGGGGGTGTACAATGAGCAGTTCTTC. This codes for CASSLQLAGVYNEQFF. The full variable domain, with the rest looked up from reference TRBV7-2 and TRBJ2-1, is GAGVSQSPSNKVTEKGKDVELRCDPISGHTALYWYRQSLGQGLEFLIYFQGNSAPDKSGLPSDRFSAERTGGSVSTLTIQRTQQEDSAVYLCASSLQLAGVYNEQFFGPGTRLTVL.

This chain links TRBV4-1 with TRBJ2-5; the match to TRBD1 covers 9 bases. CDR3 length: 15 residues. The germline CDR1 and CDR2 sequences are MGHRA and YSYEKL. V was pared by 3 bases and J by 4 bases, with 6 bases of the junction left unmatched. The CDR3 DNA reads as TGCGCCAGCAGCCACCTGAACAGGGGGCCAGAGACCCAGTACTTC. Amino acid sequence: CASSHLNRGPETQYF.

The gene calls are TRBV10-3 and TRBJ1-1; D ambiguous. The germline gives CDR1 ENHRY, CDR2 SYGVKD. This CDR3 region has 15 residues. V was clipped by 2 bases and J by 1 base, with 11 bases between them. The chain's CDR3 is CAISEGEGWNTEAFF. CDR3 DNA sequence: TGTGCCATCAGTGAGGGGGAGGGATGGAACACTGAAGCTTTCTTT.

The chain recombines TRBV19 with TRBJ1-2, with D uncertain. Trimming took 3 bases from V and 5 from J, leaving 7 bases between them. The CDR3 runs 12 residues. In germline, CDR1 is LNHDA, CDR2 SQIVND (reference sequence). CDR3 in amino acids: CASSMQQYGYTF. The CDR3 DNA follows: TGTGCCAGTAGTATGCAACAGTATGGCTACACCTTC.

The chain links TRBV10-1 to TRBJ1-3; 8 positions match TRBD1. V trimming: 3 bases; J trimming: 1 base; junction bases outside the gene matches: 5. Per germline, CDR1 WNHNN and CDR2 SYGVQD (reference sequence). The CDR3 contains 16 residues. The CDR3 protein is CASSDSYRGSGNTIYF. CDR3 bases: TGCGCCAGCAGTGACTCTTACAGGGGGTCTGGAAACACCATATATTTT.

The V gene is TRBV4-1, the J gene TRBJ1-6; D is unresolved. Germline V lookup: CDR1 MGHRA, CDR2 YSYEKL. V lost 2 bases and J lost 1, with 12 bases in between. The CDR3 runs 17 residues. The CDR3 sequence: CASSQSPRASYNSPLHF. CDR3 DNA sequence: TGCGCCAGCAGCCAAAGTCCGAGAGCTTCCTATAATTCACCCCTCCACTTT.

The V call is TRBV27, the J call TRBJ2-7, with TRBD1 matching over 10 bases. The CDR3 runs 14 residues. Germline loops: CDR1 MNHEY, CDR2 SMNVEV (reference sequence). The V gene end was trimmed by 4 bases and the J gene end by 6 bases; junction bases not matched to a gene: 6. The DNA of the CDR3 is TGTGCCAGCAGTTCCGGGACAGGGGCGAGCGAGCAGTACTTC. This encodes CASSSGTGASEQYF.

The chain has TRBV5-6 and TRBJ1-6; D uncertain. Trimming took off 0 bases at V and 4 bases at J, with 11 bases between the two ends. This CDR3 comprises 16 residues. CDR1 SGHDT and CDR2 YYEEEE come from the germline V gene. The CDR3 nucleotides read TGTGCCAGCAGCTTGGTAGAGCAGGTTTATAATTCACCCCTCCACTTT. Translated: CASSLVEQVYNSPLHF.

The rearrangement joins TRBV11-3 to TRBJ2-1; D is perhaps TRBD2 (6 bases). CDR3 length: 11 amino acids. V lost 4 bases and J lost 10, with 8 bases in between. Germline V CDR1 and CDR2: SGHNT, YENEEA. The CDR3 protein is CASSSLAEQFF. The CDR3 region has the DNA TGTGCCAGCAGCTCCCTAGCGGAGCAGTTCTTC.

This clone was observed a handful of times. The chain employs TRBV7-7 and TRBJ2-5, with TRBD1 matching 10 bases. Germline CDR1 is SSHAT and CDR2 is FNYEAQ (reference sequence). The CDR3 is 15 residues long. Trimming removed 5 bases from V and 5 bases from J; junction bases left unmatched: 8. The CDR3 reads CASSPTTGGAETQYF. The DNA for the CDR3 is TGTGCCAGCAGCCCCACGACAGGGGGCGCGGAGACCCAGTACTTC.

The CDR3 coding sequence is TGTGCCAGCAGTCCCGGGACAGGGGTTGAAAAACTGTTTTTT. Protein sequence: CASSPGTGVEKLFF. The gene calls are TRBV27 and TRBJ1-4, with TRBD1 matching over 10 bases. The V gene end was trimmed by 5 bases and the J gene end by 7 bases; junction bases not matched to a gene: 4. The CDR3 is made up of 14 amino acids. Germline V gene lookup returns CDR1 MNHEY and CDR2 SMNVEV (reference sequence).